The 30 T cell receptor beta chains given below trace back to one sample, sequenced in a study of OX40 agonist ivuxolimab in advanced cancers. Clones were read by immunoSEQ multiplex PCR, and TCRdb kept only the in-frame ones, dropping some. The repertoire includes about 52,000 clones, 80% to 90% of them detected once, and around 14% sits in the top ten. Here the sequenced sample was CD4+ or CD8+ T cells sorted from blood, taken in a trial of the OX40 agonist ivuxolimab. The receptors come from an adult with an advanced solid tumor such as melanoma, head and neck, liver or kidney cancer.

The rearrangement uses TRBV19 and TRBJ2-7, with 8 bases fitting TRBD1. Trimming at V came to 6 bases and at J to 3 bases, leaving 4 bases not matched to a gene. The CDR3 spans 13 residues. From germline, CDR1 is LNHDA and CDR2 SQIVND (reference sequence). DNA for the CDR3: TGTGCCAGTAGCGCAGGGGGCAGCTACGAGCAGTACTTC. It translates to CASSAGGSYEQYF.

V gene TRBV6-1 combines with J gene TRBJ1-4, with 8 bases identical to TRBD1. This CDR3 spans 15 amino acids. J was trimmed by 7 bases and V by 6 bases; bases with no gene match: 10. The germline CDR1 and CDR2 sequences are MNHNS and SASEGT. CDR3 residues: CASSARPGQAEKLFF. CDR3 nucleotide sequence: TGTGCCAGCAGCGCACGACCGGGACAGGCTGAAAAACTGTTTTTT.

The J gene is TRBJ1-5, the V gene TRBV30, with TRBD1 as a possible D gene (5 bases). Germline CDR1 and CDR2: GTSNPN and SVGIG (reference sequence). V was shortened by 1 base and J by 6 bases, with 19 bases between the two germline ends. The CDR3 extends over 16 amino acids. The CDR3 region has the DNA TGTGCCTGGAGTGGGGGGGGACTTCTGGGCGGTCAGCCCCAGCATTTT. Residues: CAWSGGGLLGGQPQHF. Based on the CDR3 plus reference TRBV30 and TRBJ1-5, the full variable domain is SQTIHQWPATLVQPVGSPLSLECTVEGTSNPNLYWYRQAAGRGLQLLFYSVGIGQISSEVPQNLSASRPQDRQFILSSKKLLLSDSGFYLCAWSGGGLLGGQPQHFGDGTRLSIL.

This rearrangement joins TRBV21-1 to TRBJ2-7. TRBV21-1 is assigned pseudogene status. The CDR3 extends over 14 amino acids. The CDR3 is CASSSSLDGYEQYF. For the CDR3, the DNA is TGTGCCAGCAGCAGCAGCCTGGACGGTTACGAGCAGTACTTC.

This chain joins TRBV2 and TRBJ1-2, with D possibly being TRBD1 (6 bases). This CDR3 is built from 14 residues. In germline, CDR1 is SNHLY, CDR2 FYNNEI. Trimming took off 7 bases at V and 5 bases at J, with 17 bases between the two ends. The CDR3 DNA reads TGTGCCAGCAATCAACTGGACAGCCGGTATGGCTACACCTTC. Its translation: CASNQLDSRYGYTF.

J is TRBJ1-5 and V is TRBV13; D is unclear. Germline-derived CDR1 and CDR2 are PRHDT and FYEKMQ (reference sequence). The CDR3 has 15 amino acids. Trimming removed 1 base at V and 5 bases at J, with 12 bases between. CDR3 in DNA: TGTGCCAGCAGCTTAGCGGGGATGGGTGATCAGCCCCAGCATTTT. Its protein product is CASSLAGMGDQPQHF.

The chain carries TRBV9 and TRBJ2-3, with D perhaps TRBD2 (6 bases). Germline assignment: CDR1 SGDLS and CDR2 YYNGEE. The CDR3 has 15 residues. The V gene lost 4 bases and the J gene lost 4 bases, with 16 bases spanning the gap. The CDR3 protein is CASSPGTWGADTQYF. The CDR3 DNA reads TGTGCCAGCAGCCCCGGGACTTGGGGCGCAGATACGCAGTATTTT.

CDR3: CASTPVTGYQPQHF. CDR3 nucleotides: TGCGCCAGCACCCCGGTGACAGGGTATCAGCCCCAGCATTTT. The V call is TRBV10-2, the J call TRBJ1-5, with 7 bases aligning to TRBD1. The CDR3 has 14 amino acids. Germline trimming cut 7 bases from V and 5 bases from J; bases unmatched to any gene: 8. The germline CDR1 and CDR2 sequences are WSHSY and SAAADI.

This sequence joins TRBV6-1 and TRBJ2-3; D is ambiguous. The CDR3 is made up of 13 amino acids. Between the trimmed V and J ends, which lost 3 bases and 6 bases, there was a span of 10 bases. Germline V CDR1 and CDR2: MNHNS, SASEGT. CDR3 amino acids: CASSDGPRDTQYF. For the CDR3, the DNA is TGTGCCAGCAGTGACGGGCCCCGGGATACGCAGTATTTT.

The gene calls are TRBV2 and TRBJ2-1, with 10 positions matching TRBD2. Germline CDR1 is SNHLY and CDR2 is FYNNEI. The CDR3 consists of 15 residues. V lost 6 bases and J lost 8; bases outside the gene matches: 10. CDR3 nucleotides: TGTGCCAGCAGAGTCTCAGCGGGGGGGAAGGATGAGCAGTTCTTC. Translating it yields CASRVSAGGKDEQFF.

The chain links TRBV4-1 to TRBJ1-2; no clear D gene. Trimming cost V 0 bases and J 8 bases, with 13 bases left between them. The CDR3 is 14 amino acids. CDR1 and CDR2 from the germline V gene are MGHRA and YSYEKL. The CDR3 region has the DNA TGCGCCAGCAGCCAAGATTCAGGTGCTCCCGGCTACACCTTC. Residues: CASSQDSGAPGYTF.

The V and J genes are TRBV13 and TRBJ2-1, with unresolved D. The V end was cut by 5 bases, the J end by 3 bases, with 8 bases between. The CDR3 sequence is 13 residues long. The germline V gene encodes CDR1 PRHDT and CDR2 FYEKMQ (reference sequence). The CDR3 loop reads CASSPLGYNEQFF. In DNA form, the CDR3 reads TGTGCCAGCAGCCCCCTGGGCTACAATGAGCAGTTCTTC.

There are a few counts of this clone. V usage is TRBV6-6 and J usage is TRBJ2-1; D call uncertain. Germline V gene sequence: CDR1 MNHNY, CDR2 SVGAGI (reference sequence). Trimming pared 6 bases from V and 5 bases from J, leaving 2 bases between. The CDR3 is made up of 10 amino acids. CDR3 region: CASRDNEQFF. The CDR3 nucleotides are TGTGCCAGCAGGGACAATGAGCAGTTCTTC.

This chain joins TRBV7-8 and TRBJ1-2; tentatively, D is TRBD1 (5 bases). CDR3 length: 13 amino acids. V was shortened by 5 bases and J by 7 bases, with 14 bases between the two germline ends. Germline assignment: CDR1 SGHVS and CDR2 FQNEAQ. The CDR3 bases are TGTGCCAGCAGCCTCGGGACGGCGGCTGGCTACACCTTC. Translation: CASSLGTAAGYTF.

The gene calls are TRBV2 and TRBJ2-5; 8 nucleotides align to TRBD2. This CDR3 region has 15 residues. The germline gives CDR1 SNHLY, CDR2 FYNNEI. V was clipped by 8 bases and J by 2 bases; unmatched bases: 10. For the CDR3, the DNA is TGTGCCAGCGGGGCTGGGCGGGGGGCACAAGAGACCCAGTACTTC. This codes for CASGAGRGAQETQYF.

CDR3 in DNA: TGCGCCAGCAGCTTGGTACCGGACACCTTTTACGAGCAGTACTTC. Amino acids: CASSLVPDTFYEQYF. V and J are TRBV5-1 and TRBJ2-7, with TRBD1 as a possible D gene (5 bases). The CDR3 sequence is 15 residues long. Per the germline V gene, CDR1 is SGHRS and CDR2 is YFSETQ. V shed 0 bases and J shed 4 bases, with 14 bases lying between them.

This clone was counted a single time. The DNA for the CDR3 is TGTGCCAGCAGTGAAATTGGTGAGGTGAACACTGAAGCTTTCTTT. Translated, it gives CASSEIGEVNTEAFF. The J gene is TRBJ1-1, the V gene TRBV2, with unresolved D. From germline, CDR1 is SNHLY and CDR2 FYNNEI. CDR3 size: 15 residues. V was cut by 2 bases and J by 0 bases, with 10 bases left in between.

The chain uses TRBV9 and TRBJ1-3, with 8 positions matching TRBD1. This CDR3 comprises 15 residues. In germline, CDR1 is SGDLS, CDR2 YYNGEE. The J segment lost 3 bases and the V segment lost 3 bases, leaving 5 bases of the junction unmatched. CDR3 sequence (DNA): TGTGCCAGCAGCGCGGGACAGGCTCGTGGAAACACCATATATTTT. Its translation is CASSAGQARGNTIYF.

This clone has just a few counts. The CDR3: CASKGQYNEQFF. The CDR3 nucleotides are TGTGCCAGCAAGGGACAATACAATGAGCAGTTCTTC. The chain employs TRBV2 and TRBJ2-1; TRBD1 might be the D (6 bases). The V and J ends lost 7 bases and 4 bases respectively, with 8 bases between them. The CDR3 sequence is 12 residues long. The germline gives CDR1 SNHLY, CDR2 FYNNEI. The complete variable domain, with remaining parts taken from reference TRBV2 and TRBJ2-1, reads EPEVTQTPSHQVTQMGQEVILRCVPISNHLYFYWYRQILGQKVEFLVSFYNNEISEKSEIFDDQFSVERPDGSNFTLKIRSTKLEDSAMYFCASKGQYNEQFFGPGTRLTVL.

The V gene is TRBV20-1, the J gene TRBJ1-2; D gene unclear. The ends were cut back, 5 bases at V and 5 bases at J, with 9 bases in the middle. The CDR3 length is 11 residues. Germline CDR1 DFQATT, CDR2 SNEGSKA (reference sequence). CDR3 in amino acids: CSAGQGYGYTF. The CDR3 nucleotides read TGCAGTGCTGGGCAAGGGTATGGCTACACCTTC.

The V gene is TRBV2, the J gene TRBJ1-6; TRBD1 matches 7 bases. This CDR3 comprises 16 residues. Germline CDR1 and CDR2: SNHLY and FYNNEI. Losses at the gene ends were 6 bases for V and 8 bases for J; bases not matched to a gene: 13. CDR3 in DNA: TGTGCCAGCAGCCGCACCGGGACAGACCTATATTCACCCCTCCACTTT. The encoded protein is CASSRTGTDLYSPLHF.

V gene TRBV12-5 combines with J gene TRBJ2-2; 11 bases agree with TRBD1. Trimming at V came to 10 bases and at J to 7 bases, leaving 11 bases not matched to a gene. The germline CDR1 and CDR2 sequences are LGHNT and FRNRAP. This CDR3 has 15 residues. CDR3 nucleotide sequence: TGTGCTACTAGTCCGGGACAGGGGGAAAGCGGGGAGCTGTTTTTT. Its translation is CATSPGQGESGELFF.

The V gene is TRBV6-5, the J gene TRBJ1-5; 7 nucleotides match TRBD1. V lost 1 base, J lost 5 bases, and 2 bases stayed unmatched. This CDR3 has 14 residues. Germline V gene data show CDR1 as MNHEY and CDR2 as SVGAGI. The CDR3 reads CASSYYRGDQPQHF. The DNA for the CDR3 is TGTGCCAGCAGTTACTACAGGGGAGATCAGCCCCAGCATTTT.

The chain employs TRBV27 and TRBJ2-7, with 8 bases that match TRBD1. CDR3 size: 15 residues. Germline V gene lookup returns CDR1 MNHEY and CDR2 SMNVEV (reference sequence). The J segment lost 4 bases and the V segment lost 1 base, leaving 6 bases of the junction unmatched. DNA of the CDR3: TGTGCCAGCAGTTTATACGGACAGGGAATTTACGAGCAGTACTTC. The encoded protein is CASSLYGQGIYEQYF.

This rearrangement joins TRBV7-3 to TRBJ2-5, with D tentatively TRBD1 or TRBD2 (5 bases each). The V end lost 2 bases, the J end lost 3 bases, and 7 bases lay between the germline ends. The CDR3 totals 13 residues. The germline CDR1 and CDR2 sequences are SGHTA and FQGTGA. CDR3 amino acids: CASSLGGEETQYF. The CDR3 DNA reads TGTGCCAGCAGCTTAGGGGGAGAAGAGACCCAGTACTTC.

V and J are TRBV19 and TRBJ1-5; D is undetermined. This CDR3 contains 14 residues. Germline values: CDR1 LNHDA, CDR2 SQIVND (reference sequence). The V and J ends lost 4 bases and 0 bases respectively, with 7 bases between them. The CDR3 reads CASSRENSNQPQHF. DNA for the CDR3: TGTGCCAGTAGTAGGGAGAATAGCAATCAGCCCCAGCATTTT.

The genes are TRBV7-9 and TRBJ2-5; TRBD2 is a possible D gene (6 bases). Per germline, CDR1 SEHNR and CDR2 FQNEAQ (reference sequence). The CDR3 is 14 residues long. The ends were cut back, 2 bases at V and 5 bases at J, with 12 bases in the middle. DNA for the CDR3: TGTGCCAGCAGCTTAACAGTGGGACTTGAGACCCAGTACTTC. The encoded protein is CASSLTVGLETQYF.

This clone was counted only a few times. The chain combines TRBV7-8 with TRBJ2-3; 8 bases line up with TRBD2. Trimming cost V 1 base and J 6 bases; bases outside gene matches: 12. Germline V gene lookup returns CDR1 SGHVS and CDR2 FQNEAQ. CDR3 length: 17 residues. CDR3 nucleotides: TGTGCCAGCAGCTTAGTCCCCCAAGCGGGGGCCGGGGATACGCAGTATTTT. This encodes CASSLVPQAGAGDTQYF.

This chain connects TRBV5-1 to TRBJ2-3; possibly TRBD1 for D (7 bases). The ends were cut back, 4 bases at V and 6 bases at J, with 12 bases in the middle. Germline loops: CDR1 SGHRS, CDR2 YFSETQ. The CDR3 sequence is 13 residues long. The CDR3 DNA reads TGCGCCAGCAGCGTGTCAGGGGGGGATACGCAGTATTTT. Translating it yields CASSVSGGDTQYF.

This clone was seen just once. The CDR3 here is CASTEYPGAYEQYF. The CDR3 region has the DNA TGTGCCAGCACAGAATATCCAGGGGCCTACGAGCAGTACTTC. The chain uses TRBV27 and TRBJ2-7; a possible D gene is TRBD1 (6 bases). Germline V gives CDR1 MNHEY, CDR2 SMNVEV (reference sequence). With 7 bases removed from V and 2 bases from J, the gap between germline ends came to 15 bases. The CDR3 is 14 residues long.